This T cell receptor (beta chain) derives from a study of T cell changes during pregnancy in multiple sclerosis (dated by TCRdb to between 2017 and 2020). About the investigation overall: In women with multiple sclerosis, the researchers looked at how the T cell repertoire shifted as pregnancy progressed.

As for this clone: The antigen it recognizes is unknown. It has no much larger one-base neighbor in the sample; base qualities were not kept.

The CDR3 has 12 amino acids, counting the end cysteine and phenylalanine. Only the CDR3 part of the read is kept: 36 bases, read in frame from the first base. Reading the germline V gene gives CDR1 MNHNS and CDR2 SASEGT. V loses 3 bases of germline sequence and J loses 5 bases, and the interval between the two ends is 7 bases. Libraries came from the immunoSEQ multiplex PCR assay. Imported from immuneACCESS, the table was reduced by TCRdb to in-frame sequences with V and J called. These copies leave out some clones; in studies compared against another copy, an unresolved V gene accounts for under half, and the cause of the remainder is not known. The sample contains about 33,000 clones, roughly nine tenths of them found a single time. Clones ranked in the top ten supply approximately 2.8% of the sample.

The sequence was obtained from a female donor in good health, enrolled as a control in a pregnancy study. Here the sequenced sample was CD4+ T cells from peripheral blood mononuclear cells, taken in the third trimester of pregnancy. The chain is made from TRBV6-1 and TRBJ1-2; a weak D assignment points to TRBD1 (5 bases agree). The nucleotide sequence reads TGTGCCAGCAGTGAGGGGACTTATGGCTACACCTTC. The translation is CASSEGTYGYTF.